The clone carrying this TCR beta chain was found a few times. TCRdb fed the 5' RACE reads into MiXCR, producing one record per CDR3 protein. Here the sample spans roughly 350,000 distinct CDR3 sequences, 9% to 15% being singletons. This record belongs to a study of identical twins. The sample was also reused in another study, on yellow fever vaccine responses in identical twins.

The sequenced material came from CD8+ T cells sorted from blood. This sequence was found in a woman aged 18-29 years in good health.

The CDR3 DNA follows: TGTGCCAGCAGCTTAGTCAGCGTAGCGGGAGTTTCGAGTGAGCAGTTCTTC. This encodes CASSLVSVAGVSSEQFF. The chain joins TRBV11-2 to TRBJ2-1; 9 nucleotides match TRBD2. The germline V gene encodes CDR1 SGHAT and CDR2 FQNNGV. The CDR3 covers 17 residues. V gave up 1 base and J gave up 9 bases; unmatched junction bases: 13.